This T cell receptor (beta chain) was identified in a study of blood T cell repertoires in COVID-19. Study as a whole: The United States, Italy and Spain provided the acute and convalescent COVID-19 samples.

In the original processing: Amplified reference gene primers provided the basis for estimating nucleated cell counts. TCRdb's table, derived via immunoSEQ multiplex PCR, lists solely in-frame clones and lacks some. V, J and clone size reflect that table, while D and trimming were determined from the DNA. The sample carries 100,000 to 150,000 clones, 70% to 90% recorded once. The germline V and J ends were trimmed by 0 bases and 3 bases, with 16 bases remaining between them. Germline V gene data show CDR1 as SGHNT and CDR2 as YYREEE (reference sequence). This CDR3 spans 17 amino acids. This sequence originates from a man aged 35 to 55 with acute or convalescent COVID-19. J is TRBJ2-1 and V is TRBV5-4; D ambiguous. Sequenced input: peripheral blood. The CDR3 here is CASSLEGGSYFYNEQFF. DNA for the CDR3: TGTGCCAGCAGCTTGGAAGGCGGCAGCTATTTCTACAATGAGCAGTTCTTC. Drawing the rest from reference TRBV5-4 and TRBJ2-1, the complete variable domain is ETGVTQSPTHLIKTRGQQVTLRCSSQSGHNTVSWYQQALGQGPQFIFQYYREEENGRGNFPPRFSGLQFPNYSSELNVNALELDDSALYLCASSLEGGSYFYNEQFFGPGTRLTVL.